This T cell receptor (beta chain) was captured by sequencing in a study of identical twins (TCRdb year 2016). With respect to the entire study: TCR alpha and beta repertoires from monozygotic twins, unrelated adults of various ages and cord blood were deep-sequenced to test whether fetal clonotypes persist. Replicate twin experiments were performed at different times using different library preparation protocols to rule out contamination. Study-wide conclusions, independent of this receptor: Invariant T cells such as MAIT and iNKT could partly confound zero-insertion analyses, although diverse VJ usage argued against such confounding for most clonotypes. Compared with coincidental sharing between unrelated individuals, an excess of low generation-probability sequences was observed among out-of-frame TCR alpha sequences shared between twins. In monozygotic twins, out-of-frame TCR alpha sharing was systematically underestimated by recombination models, although the models agreed with sharing between unrelated individuals. In beta out-of-frame sequences, excess twin sharing was weaker, because having fewer shared sequences lowered the signal-to-noise ratio. Abundant cord blood beta clonotypes carried fewer insertions; young adult naive repertoires showed a weaker similar trend, while memory repertoires showed none. Conclusions relied on cross-sectional statistical analysis, since the same donors could not be followed over many years.

Library construction relied on 5' RACE. TCRdb names Illumina HiSeq 2000 as the instrument used. A universal primer binding site was introduced by template switching, and a unique molecular identifier was present in the final cDNA, enabling accurate counting of TCR cDNA molecules. Specific primers in the conserved constant-segment region were used to synthesize first-strand cDNA for TCR alpha and beta chains. Each cDNA library was double barcoded, with a SMART-Mk sample barcode plus Illumina barcodes, to control for contamination. Two successive PCR steps introduced TruSeq adapter sequences along with Illumina sample barcodes. The TCR alpha and beta cDNA libraries were sequenced on the Illumina HiSeq platform using custom primers. The authors processed their data as follows. MiGEC was used to process raw reads and extract unique molecular identifiers, and MiXCR was used to find CDR3 positions. For each individual, recombination models were inferred using an EM algorithm with the repgenHMM and IGoR tools. The tcR package in R was used for shared clonotype analysis, with sharing normalized by the product of cloneset sizes. To study raw recombination free of thymic and clonal selection effects, out-of-frame nonproductive sequences were analyzed. TCRdb trimmed public reads at Q25 via fastp, called clones via MiXCR and kept in-frame beta chains. Records with the same CDR3 protein are collapsed into one entry carrying the most frequent genes and DNA. TCRdb's processing, not the authors', yielded these V and J calls. In this sample the table shows about 530,000 distinct CDR3 sequences, around 20% of which occur a single time. The top ten clones comprise approximately 0.52% of the sample.

For CDR1 and CDR2, the germline V gene lists ENHRY and SYGVKD. Here V drops 6 bases and J drops 2 bases, and the junction holds 6 bases not matched to any gene. Inclusive of the bounding cysteine and phenylalanine, the CDR3 is 15 residues long. The kept DNA is CDR3 alone, 45 bases in frame from the first base. This clonotype has only a few counts. Its antigen is not yet known. The record has no base qualities; no much larger clone is one base away. Every donor in the study was a healthy Caucasian. The twin cohort consisted of three pairs of female monozygotic twins, all aged roughly 18 to 29 years. CD4+ and CD8+ T cell populations were isolated with positive isolation kits from Invitrogen. A further study also used this sample, focusing on yellow fever vaccine responses in identical twins. As the second publication notes: The authors reported that the T cell response to vaccination in identical twins appeared partly convergent and partly personalized. The study precisely tracked vaccine-responding T cell clones in identical twins.

Sequencing was performed on CD4+ T cells sorted from blood. The sequence links TRBV10-3 to TRBJ2-1; a stretch of 8 junction bases matches TRBD2. The source of this sequence is a woman between 18 and 29 years old in good health. The nucleotide sequence reads TGTGCCATCAGGGATAGCGGGGCGGCCTACAATGAGCAGTTCTTC. Its protein product is CAIRDSGAAYNEQFF.